This TCR beta chain appears in the sequencing data of a study of blood T cells in healthy people across ages. With a J-beta primer mix and a sample-barcoded 5' primer, a second PCR ran about 7 to 11 cycles. Using its own MiXCR run on the 5' RACE reads, TCRdb lists one record per CDR3 protein. The sample lists roughly 1.5 million distinct CDR3 sequences, around 40% occurring once. CDR3 length equals 16 residues. This clonotype was picked up a small number of times. An end of the junction does not agree with germline; a read error may underlie this. This clonotype was sampled from a woman in her late teens or twenties in good health. Sequences were obtained from blood. The V call is TRBV12-3 or TRBV12-4, the J call TRBJ1-1; TRBD1 might be the D (5 bases). CDR3 DNA sequence: TGTGCCAGCAGCTTATCTCCGGGACGGATGAACGCTGAAGCTTTCTTT. Amino acids: CASSLSPGRMNAEAFF.